The rows below give T cell receptor beta chains drawn from one sample of a study of T cell responses to AZD1222 COVID-19 vaccine. The assay was immunoSEQ multiplex PCR, and TCRdb's table has in-frame clones only and misses some. Of nearly 110,000 clones listed, around nine tenths are singletons. The specimen comprised peripheral blood, sampled 28 days after the second AZD1222 dose. The receptors were sampled from an adult who received the AZD1222 COVID-19 vaccine. CDR3s include the opening cysteine and the closing phenylalanine or tryptophan. A D gene is named only where the DNA matches it firmly. Not every row has a clone size; where given, it reads once, few, many or a size class.

cdr3_length j_call d_call clone_size v_call cdr3_aa cdr3_nt
14 TRBJ1-5 TRBD1 once TRBV28 CASRADRGTQPQHF TGTGCCAGCCGTGCGGACAGGGGGACTCAGCCCCAGCATTTT
16 TRBJ1-4 TRBD1 - TRBV19 CASSMGTGTGDEKLFF TGTGCCAGTAGTATGGGAACCGGGACAGGGGATGAAAAACTGTTTTTT
15 TRBJ1-6 - - TRBV5-1 CASSLGDALNSPLHF TGCGCCAGCAGCTTAGGGGACGCACTAAATTCACCCCTCCACTTT
11 TRBJ2-7 TRBD1 - TRBV7-2 CASTGGYEQYF TGTGCCAGTACAGGGGGGTACGAGCAGTACTTC
16 TRBJ2-1 - - TRBV13 CASSFPRYEGRNEQFF TGTGCCAGCAGCTTTCCCCGTTATGAGGGAAGGAATGAGCAGTTCTTC
12 TRBJ2-1 - - TRBV3-1/TRBV3-2 CASSRTANEQFF TGTGCCAGCAGCCGGACCGCGAATGAGCAGTTCTTC
17 TRBJ2-2 - - TRBV4-3 CASSPYHSRVNTGELFF TGCGCCAGCAGCCCATACCACTCCAGGGTGAACACCGGGGAGCTGTTTTTT
13 TRBJ1-1 - - TRBV5-1 CASSLRGDTEAFF TGCGCCAGCAGCTTAAGGGGTGACACTGAAGCTTTCTTT
15 TRBJ1-2 TRBD1 - TRBV29-1 CSVEARWGQGYGYTF TGCAGCGTTGAAGCTCGATGGGGACAGGGGTATGGCTACACCTTC
12 TRBJ1-2 - - TRBV7-2 CASSPFGYGYTF TGTGCCAGCAGCCCTTTTGGGTATGGCTACACCTTC
17 TRBJ2-2 TRBD2 - TRBV5-1 CASSSTRGGRNTGELFF TGCGCCAGCAGCTCCACTCGGGGGGGCAGGAACACCGGGGAGCTGTTTTTT
9 TRBJ1-1 - - TRBV5-1 CARNTEAFF TGCGCCAGAAACACTGAAGCTTTCTTT
13 TRBJ2-7 - - TRBV30 CAWSPSAFDEQYF TGTGCCTGGAGTCCTAGCGCTTTCGACGAGCAGTACTTC
16 TRBJ1-2 TRBD1 - TRBV3-1/TRBV3-2 CASSPFWTGANYGYTF TGTGCCAGCAGCCCATTCTGGACAGGGGCGAACTATGGCTACACCTTC
13 TRBJ2-2 - - TRBV10-1 CASSYLTTGELFF TGCGCCAGCAGTTATTTAACCACCGGGGAGCTGTTTTTT
14 TRBJ1-1 TRBD1 - TRBV27 CASSSGQAGTEAFF TGTGCCAGCAGTTCGGGACAGGCGGGCACTGAAGCTTTCTTT
14 TRBJ1-1 - - TRBV18 CASSPDRTGREAFF TGTGCCAGCTCACCCGACAGGACCGGGAGGGAAGCTTTCTTT
15 TRBJ1-3 TRBD1 - TRBV2 CASSEDRGRVNTIYF TGTGCCAGCAGTGAAGACAGGGGAAGAGTGAACACCATATATTTT